These T cell receptor beta chains were read from a single sample in a study of graft-versus-host responses after intestinal transplantation. These receptors have no known antigen. Measured with immunoSEQ multiplex PCR; TCRdb has only the in-frame clones, and not every one. The data contain over 100,000 clones, 85% to 95% of them singletons. The input for sequencing was unstimulated CD8+ T cells sorted from spleen or lymph node cells, taken before intestinal transplant. Receptor source: a human donor who received an intestinal transplant. Each CDR3 is given with its conserved first and last residue. D genes are given only for firm matches. Some rows mark clone size as missing; the rest say once, few, many or name a class of expanded clone.

d_call,j_call,v_call,clone_size,cdr3_nt,cdr3_aa
TRBD2,TRBJ2-1,TRBV5-1,NA,TGCGCCAGCAGCAAATTACTAGCGGGAGTCTACAATGAGCAGTTCTTC,CASSKLLAGVYNEQFF
TRBD2,TRBJ2-2,TRBV15,NA,TGTGCCACCAGCACACTTAGCGGGAGACGAACCGGGGAGCTGTTTTTT,CATSTLSGRRTGELFF
NA,TRBJ2-3,TRBV7-3,NA,TGTGCCAGCAGCTTAGGAACAGGGAACCCTTACACAGATACGCAGTATTTT,CASSLGTGNPYTDTQYF
TRBD2,TRBJ2-1,TRBV2,NA,TGTGCCAGCAGCGGGACTAGCGGCGCCTACAATGAGCAGTTCTTC,CASSGTSGAYNEQFF
NA,TRBJ2-7,TRBV7-9,NA,TGTGCCAGCAGCTTATGGCCAGCCCACGAGCAGTACTTC,CASSLWPAHEQYF
TRBD2,TRBJ2-3,TRBV28,NA,TGTGCCAGCAGTTTCGCTACTAGCGGGAGACGAGATACGCAGTATTTT,CASSFATSGRRDTQYF
NA,TRBJ1-1,TRBV5-1,NA,TGCGCCAGCATGAAAGGGGGAAGGAGTCGCACTGAAGCTTTCTTT,CASMKGGRSRTEAFF
NA,TRBJ2-1,TRBV7-3,NA,TGTGCCAGCAGCTTAAGGGGGGACTCGGCGAGATACAATGAGCAGTTCTTC,CASSLRGDSARYNEQFF
TRBD2,TRBJ2-3,TRBV7-4,NA,TGTGCCAGCAGCCCTCAGCGGGAGACTCTCACAGATACGCAGTATTTT,CASSPQRETLTDTQYF
NA,TRBJ2-2,TRBV19,NA,TGTGCCAGTAGTATCTTGATCGGGGAGCTGTTTTTT,CASSILIGELFF
NA,TRBJ1-1,TRBV6-4,NA,TGTGCCAGCATCGGGTCCGGGGGACCCATGAACACTGAAGCTTTCTTT,CASIGSGGPMNTEAFF
NA,TRBJ2-5,TRBV28,NA,TGTGCCAGCAGTGGGTTCACAGGGCGAGAGACCCAGTACTTC,CASSGFTGRETQYF
NA,TRBJ1-6,TRBV4-2,NA,TGTGCCAGCAGCCAAGTAGACCGGGCCAATAATTCACCCCTCCACTTT,CASSQVDRANNSPLHF
TRBD1,TRBJ2-7,TRBV7-7,NA,TGTGCCAGCAGCCGGGACAGCCCCTACGAGCAGTACTTC,CASSRDSPYEQYF
NA,TRBJ1-5,TRBV4-3,NA,TGCGCCAGCAGCCAAGTTTTGGGGTTGGGGAATCAGCCCCAGCATTTT,CASSQVLGLGNQPQHF
NA,TRBJ1-4,TRBV5-5,NA,TGTGCCAGCAGCCCGGACCTTTTAGGAGAAAAACTGTTTTTT,CASSPDLLGEKLFF
TRBD1,TRBJ2-5,TRBV7-3,NA,TGTGCCAGCAGCCGAAGGACAGGGCGAGAAGAGACCCAGTACTTC,CASSRRTGREETQYF
NA,TRBJ1-5,TRBV6-6,NA,TGTGCCAGCAGTTCGGACGGCCAGAGCAATCAGCCCCAGCATTTT,CASSSDGQSNQPQHF
TRBD1,TRBJ2-1,TRBV28,NA,TGTGCCAGCAGTAGACAGGGAAACAATGAGCAGTTCTTC,CASSRQGNNEQFF
NA,TRBJ1-1,TRBV6-5,NA,TGTGCCAGCAGTTACTCGATGGGGGTTTGGGGTGAAGCTTTCTTT,CASSYSMGVWGEAFF
NA,TRBJ2-7,TRBV11-2,NA,TGTGCCAGCAGTCCATCCCACGAGCAGTACTTC,CASSPSHEQYF
TRBD2,TRBJ2-7,TRBV13,NA,TGTGCCAGCAGTGAGCGGGGAGGGTCCTACGAGCAGTACTTC,CASSERGGSYEQYF
NA,TRBJ2-7,TRBV28,NA,TGTGCCAGCAGTTACTACGAGCAGTACTTC,CASSYYEQYF
NA,TRBJ2-2,TRBV28,NA,TGTGCCAGCAGTTTGACAGGAGCCGGGGAGCTGTTTTTT,CASSLTGAGELFF
TRBD2,TRBJ2-7,TRBV7-6,NA,TGTGCCAGCAGCTCGACTAGCGCGAGCTCCTACGAGCAGTACTTC,CASSSTSASSYEQYF
NA,TRBJ2-4,TRBV6-5,NA,TGTGCCAGCAGTTACAGCTCGGGCGGGGCCAAAAACATTCAGTACTTC,CASSYSSGGAKNIQYF
TRBD1,TRBJ2-7,TRBV6-5,NA,TGTGCCAGCAGTTTGGGACAGGGTGGGGACTACGAGCAGTACTTC,CASSLGQGGDYEQYF
NA,TRBJ1-1,TRBV19,NA,TGTGCCAGTAGTATGGGGGGCAACATCACTGAAGCTTTCTTT,CASSMGGNITEAFF
TRBD1,TRBJ1-2,TRBV4-1,NA,TGCGCCAGCAGCCCGGGGACAGGGGGCTACTATGGCTACACCTTC,CASSPGTGGYYGYTF
NA,TRBJ2-3,TRBV5-5,NA,TGTGCCAGCAGCTTGGGCCGTGGCGGGAGCACAGATACGCAGTATTTT,CASSLGRGGSTDTQYF
NA,TRBJ1-1,TRBV5-6,NA,TGTGCCAGCAGCCCAAGGAGGTGGGGCTTGGACAGACAAAACACTGAAGCTTTCTTT,CASSPRRWGLDRQNTEAFF
NA,TRBJ2-7,TRBV4-3,NA,TGCGCCAGCAGCCAAGATGGGAAGGCCGGCTCCTACGAGCAGTACTTC,CASSQDGKAGSYEQYF
NA,TRBJ2-7,TRBV5-5,NA,TGTGCCAGCAACCGCGCTGGAAAGTGGGTCTACGAGCAGTACTTC,CASNRAGKWVYEQYF
TRBD2,TRBJ2-7,TRBV4-1,NA,TGCGCCAGCAGCTTCGGACTGGGAGGGGAGCAGTACTTC,CASSFGLGGEQYF
NA,TRBJ2-4,TRBV6-6,NA,TGTGCCAGCAGTTACTCGCCTGGCTTAGGGGGCATTCAGTACTTC,CASSYSPGLGGIQYF
TRBD2,TRBJ2-1,TRBV4-3,NA,TGCGCCAGCAGCCAAGGGTCGGGAGGCCATGAGCAGTTCTTC,CASSQGSGGHEQFF
NA,TRBJ1-5,TRBV28,NA,TGTGCCAGCAGCTCGCACCGATATCAGCCCCAGCATTTT,CASSSHRYQPQHF
NA,TRBJ1-3,TRBV4-3,NA,TGCGCCAGCAGCCAAGACGGGGAAACTGGAAACACCATATATTTT,CASSQDGETGNTIYF
NA,TRBJ2-5,TRBV4-1,once,TGCGCCAGCAGCCAAGAGTATAGCCAAGAGACCCAGTACTTC,CASSQEYSQETQYF
NA,TRBJ2-7,TRBV13,NA,TGTGCCAGCAGCTCGGGATCTCAATCCTACGAGCAGTACTTC,CASSSGSQSYEQYF
NA,TRBJ2-1,TRBV28,NA,TGTGCCAGCAGTTTATATGACTATTTGGGCAATGAGCAGTTCTTC,CASSLYDYLGNEQFF
NA,TRBJ1-1,TRBV5-6,NA,TGTGCCAGCAGCCCGGGAATTATGAACACTGAAGCTTTCTTT,CASSPGIMNTEAFF
TRBD2,TRBJ2-3,TRBV7-8,NA,TGTGCCAGCAGCCGTCTACCGACTGAGACTAGCGGGAGGGGGGATACGCAGTATTTT,CASSRLPTETSGRGDTQYF
TRBD2,TRBJ2-7,TRBV6-5,NA,TGTGCCAGCAGTTACTCGACTAGCGGGTCCTACGAGCAGTACTTC,CASSYSTSGSYEQYF
NA,TRBJ2-2,TRBV28,NA,TGTGCCAGCAGTGCCCACAGGGCTGAGGCGAACACCGGGGAGCTGTTTTTT,CASSAHRAEANTGELFF
NA,TRBJ1-4,TRBV9,NA,TGTGCCAGCAGCGTAGGACCCGCAACTAATGAAAAACTGTTTTTT,CASSVGPATNEKLFF
NA,TRBJ2-6,TRBV2,once,TGTGCCAGCACCGAGTATGTCGCTGGGGCCAACGTCCTGACTTTC,CASTEYVAGANVLTF
NA,TRBJ2-3,TRBV28,NA,TGTGCCAGCAGTAAGCACCAGGGTTTGACAGATACGCAGTATTTT,CASSKHQGLTDTQYF
NA,TRBJ1-2,TRBV5-1,NA,TGCGCCAGCAGCTTGGAAGGAGGGGTCTATGGCTACACCTTC,CASSLEGGVYGYTF
NA,TRBJ1-4,TRBV4-3,NA,TGCGCCAGCAGCCAAGATCCGCAGGGGTCTAATGAAAAACTGTTTTTT,CASSQDPQGSNEKLFF
NA,TRBJ2-1,TRBV27,NA,TGTGCCAGCACCCCCGGGGTGGGCGGTGAGCAGTTCTTC,CASTPGVGGEQFF
NA,TRBJ1-1,TRBV2,NA,TGTGCCAGCGCGAGTGGGGGGGTTGAAGCTTTCTTT,CASASGGVEAFF
NA,TRBJ1-5,TRBV4-3,NA,TGCGCCAGCAGCCAAGATTCGGGATCAAATCAGCCCCAGCATTTT,CASSQDSGSNQPQHF
NA,TRBJ2-7,TRBV18,NA,TGTGCCAGCTCCACCCGGGAGATCTGGGAGCAGTACTTC,CASSTREIWEQYF
NA,TRBJ1-4,TRBV28,once,TGTGCCAGCAGTTTCTCCCTCTCCAGCAATGAAAAACTGTTTTTT,CASSFSLSSNEKLFF